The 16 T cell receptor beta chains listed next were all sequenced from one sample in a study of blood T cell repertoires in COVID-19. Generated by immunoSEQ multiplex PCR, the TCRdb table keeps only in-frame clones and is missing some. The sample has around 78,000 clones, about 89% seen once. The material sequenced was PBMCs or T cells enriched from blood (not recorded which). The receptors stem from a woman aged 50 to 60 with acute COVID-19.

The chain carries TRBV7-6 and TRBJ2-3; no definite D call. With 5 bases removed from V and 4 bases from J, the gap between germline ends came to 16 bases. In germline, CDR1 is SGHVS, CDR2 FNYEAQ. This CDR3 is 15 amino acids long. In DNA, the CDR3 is TGTGCCAGCAGCCTCCGTTTAGAGCGCCCAGATACGCAGTATTTT. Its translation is CASSLRLERPDTQYF.

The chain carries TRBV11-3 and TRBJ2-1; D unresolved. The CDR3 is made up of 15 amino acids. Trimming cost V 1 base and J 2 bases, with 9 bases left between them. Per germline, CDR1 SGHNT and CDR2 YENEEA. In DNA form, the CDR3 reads TGTGCCAGCAGCTTAGCGGCGGTCCCCTACAATGAGCAGTTCTTC. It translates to CASSLAAVPYNEQFF.

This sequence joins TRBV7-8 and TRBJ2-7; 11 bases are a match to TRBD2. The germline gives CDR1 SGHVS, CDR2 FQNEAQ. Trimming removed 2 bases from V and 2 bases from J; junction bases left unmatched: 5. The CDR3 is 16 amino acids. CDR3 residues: CASSLQTSGATYEQYF. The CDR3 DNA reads TGTGCCAGCAGCTTACAGACTAGCGGGGCCACCTACGAGCAGTACTTC.

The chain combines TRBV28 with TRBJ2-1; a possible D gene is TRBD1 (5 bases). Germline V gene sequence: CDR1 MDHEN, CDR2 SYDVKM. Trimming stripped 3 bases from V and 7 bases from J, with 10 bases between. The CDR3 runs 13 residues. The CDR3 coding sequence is TGTGCCAGCAGTTTTAGCAGGGTAAATGAGCAGTTCTTC. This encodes CASSFSRVNEQFF.

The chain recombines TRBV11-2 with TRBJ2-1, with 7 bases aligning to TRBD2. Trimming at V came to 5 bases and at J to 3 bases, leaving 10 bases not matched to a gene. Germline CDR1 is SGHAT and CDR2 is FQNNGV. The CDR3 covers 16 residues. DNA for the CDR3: TGTGCCAGCAGCCCTGTGGAGAGCGGGGACTACAATGAGCAGTTCTTC. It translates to CASSPVESGDYNEQFF.

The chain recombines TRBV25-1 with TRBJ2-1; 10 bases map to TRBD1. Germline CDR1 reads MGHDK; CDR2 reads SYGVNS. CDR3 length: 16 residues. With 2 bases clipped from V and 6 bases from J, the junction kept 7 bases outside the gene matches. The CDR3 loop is CASSEMGGQGGNEQFF. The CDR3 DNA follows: TGTGCCAGCAGTGAAATGGGAGGACAGGGGGGCAATGAGCAGTTCTTC.

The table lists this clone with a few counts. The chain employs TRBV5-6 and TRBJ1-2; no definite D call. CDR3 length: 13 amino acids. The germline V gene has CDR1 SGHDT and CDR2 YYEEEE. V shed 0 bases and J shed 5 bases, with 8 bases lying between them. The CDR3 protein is CASSLGERYGYTF. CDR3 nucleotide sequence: TGTGCCAGCAGCTTGGGGGAGAGGTATGGCTACACCTTC.

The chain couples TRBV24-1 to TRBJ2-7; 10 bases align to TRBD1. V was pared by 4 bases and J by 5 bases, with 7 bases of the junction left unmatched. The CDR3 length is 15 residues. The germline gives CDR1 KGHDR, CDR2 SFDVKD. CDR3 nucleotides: TGTGCCACCAGTGACCACCGGGACAGGGGTGACGAGCAGTACTTC. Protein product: CATSDHRDRGDEQYF.

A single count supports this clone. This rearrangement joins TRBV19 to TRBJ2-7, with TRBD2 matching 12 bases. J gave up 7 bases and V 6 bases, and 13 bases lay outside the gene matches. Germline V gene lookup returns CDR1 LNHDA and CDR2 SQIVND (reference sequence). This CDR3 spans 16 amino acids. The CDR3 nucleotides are TGTGCCAGTAGCCACCAGACTAGCGGGAGTAGGGGTGAGCAGTACTTC. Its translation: CASSHQTSGSRGEQYF.

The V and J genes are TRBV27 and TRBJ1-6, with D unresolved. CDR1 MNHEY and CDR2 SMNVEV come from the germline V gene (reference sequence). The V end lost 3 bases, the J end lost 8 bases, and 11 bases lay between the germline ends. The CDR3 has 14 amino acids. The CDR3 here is CASSLRARDSPLHF. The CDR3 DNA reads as TGTGCCAGCAGTTTGAGGGCTCGGGATTCACCCCTCCACTTT.

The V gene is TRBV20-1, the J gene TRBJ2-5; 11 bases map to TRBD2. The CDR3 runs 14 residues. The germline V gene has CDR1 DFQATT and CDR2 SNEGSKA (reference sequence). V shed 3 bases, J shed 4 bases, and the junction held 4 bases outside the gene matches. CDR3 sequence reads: CSASHSGRVETQYF. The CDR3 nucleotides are TGCAGTGCTAGTCATAGCGGGAGGGTAGAGACCCAGTACTTC.

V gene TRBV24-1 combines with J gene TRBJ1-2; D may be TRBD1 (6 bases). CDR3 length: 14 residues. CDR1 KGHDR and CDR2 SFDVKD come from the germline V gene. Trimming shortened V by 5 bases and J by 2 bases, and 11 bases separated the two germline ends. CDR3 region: CATSVPGQNYGYTF. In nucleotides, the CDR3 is TGTGCCACCAGTGTCCCGGGACAAAACTATGGCTACACCTTC.

DNA of the CDR3: TGTGCCAGCAGCTTGTACGGGACAGCCTACAATGAGCAGTTCTTC. Amino acids: CASSLYGTAYNEQFF. The chain has TRBV5-4 and TRBJ2-1; 7 bases agree with TRBD1. Germline-derived CDR1 and CDR2 are SGHNT and YYREEE (reference sequence). J was trimmed by 2 bases and V by 1 base; bases with no gene match: 3. The CDR3 extends over 15 amino acids.

CDR3 coding DNA: TGTGCCAGCAGACACCGGGACAGGGGCTTGGATGAGCAGTTCTTC. Protein: CASRHRDRGLDEQFF. The gene calls are TRBV5-8 and TRBJ2-1; 10 nucleotides match TRBD1. The CDR3 spans 15 residues. CDR1 and CDR2 (germline): SGHTS, YDEGEE. With V trimmed by 5 bases and J by 8 bases, 10 bases remained unmatched.

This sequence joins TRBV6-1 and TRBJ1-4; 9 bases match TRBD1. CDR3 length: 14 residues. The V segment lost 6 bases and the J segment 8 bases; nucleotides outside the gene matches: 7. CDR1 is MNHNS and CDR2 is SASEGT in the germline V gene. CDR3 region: CASREGQGGEKLFF. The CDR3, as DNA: TGTGCCAGCAGGGAGGGACAGGGTGGAGAAAAACTGTTTTTT.

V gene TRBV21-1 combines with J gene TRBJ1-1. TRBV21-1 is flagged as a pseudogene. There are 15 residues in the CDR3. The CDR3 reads CASSKGGDMNTEAFF. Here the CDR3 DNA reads TGTGCCAGCAGCAAAGGGGGGGATATGAACACTGAAGCTTTCTTT.